The rows below give T cell receptor beta chains drawn from one sample of a study of vaccination and CD4 T cells after COVID-19. For these TCRs, the target antigens are not known. MiXCR, applied by TCRdb to the PCR reads, yields one record per CDR3 protein. The sample has roughly 3,200 distinct CDR3 sequences; around 80% are singletons. The material sequenced was CD4+ T cells from blood, cultured in vitro. Receptor source: a human donor who had recovered from COVID-19. Each CDR3 is given with its conserved first and last residue. A D gene is named only where the DNA matches it firmly. Expanded clones get a size class; other rows say once, few or many, or leave the size out.

>.|TRBV27|TRBJ2-3|.
TGTGCCAGCAGTTCCCCCTATACGCAGTATTTT
CASSSPYTQYF
>TRBD2|TRBV7-2|TRBJ2-3|.
TGTGCCAGCACCAGAGCGGGGGGCACAGATACGCAGTATTTT
CASTRAGGTDTQYF
>.|TRBV7-9|TRBJ2-7|.
TGTGCCAGCAGCTTAGCAGGGCCCGCGCAGTACTTC
CASSLAGPAQYF
>TRBD1|TRBV19|TRBJ2-1|large
TGTGCCAGTAGAGGACAGGGGCAGGGGGGTTACAATGAGCAGTTCTTC
CASRGQGQGGYNEQFF
>.|TRBV7-2|TRBJ1-2|.
TGTGCCAGCAGCTTAATGGGGGAAGGTGGCTACACCTTC
CASSLMGEGGYTF
>.|TRBV7-9|TRBJ1-2|.
TGTGCCAGCAACTCCAGTTCGGGCTACACCTTC
CASNSSSGYTF
>.|TRBV20-1|TRBJ1-1|.
TGCAGTGCTACGTCACTTGCGAACACTGAAGCTTTCTTT
CSATSLANTEAFF
>.|TRBV6-5|TRBJ2-7|medium-sized
TGTGCCAGCAGTTACGGTCTCTCCTACGAGCAGTACTTC
CASSYGLSYEQYF
>.|TRBV9|TRBJ2-3|.
TGTGCCAGCAGCACACATTCAGATACGCAGTATTTT
CASSTHSDTQYF
>.|TRBV7-9|TRBJ1-1|large
TGTGCCAGCCTCCGGGGTTCGGGCACTGAAGCTTTCTTT
CASLRGSGTEAFF
>.|TRBV20-1|TRBJ1-5|.
TGCAGTGCTAGAGAGGGCGTGGCACCTAATCAGCCCCAGCATTTT
CSAREGVAPNQPQHF
>TRBD1|TRBV6-1|TRBJ1-3|.
TGTGCCAGCAGTAAGACAGGGGGCGACCTTGGAAACACCATATATTTT
CASSKTGGDLGNTIYF
>TRBD1|TRBV19|TRBJ1-2|.
TGTGCCAGTAGTGATGACTCCGGGACAGGGCGAAACTATGGCTACACCTTC
CASSDDSGTGRNYGYTF
>.|TRBV2|TRBJ1-2|.
TGTGCCAGCAGTGTTGGTTTGGCCGCTAACTATGGCTACACCTTC
CASSVGLAANYGYTF
>.|TRBV7-9|TRBJ1-5|.
TGTGCCAGCAGCTTAACGGGTGGCAATCAGCCCCAGCATTTT
CASSLTGGNQPQHF
>TRBD1|TRBV7-2|TRBJ1-6|.
TGTGCCAGCAGGACACTCCGGGACAGCTCCTATAATTCACCCCTCCACTTT
CASRTLRDSSYNSPLHF
>.|TRBV10-3|TRBJ2-7|.
TGTGCCATCAAGGACAGTTACGAGCAGTACTTC
CAIKDSYEQYF
>.|TRBV21-1|TRBJ1-5|large
TGTGCCAGCAGCAAAGAGTTGGGACAGGGCAGTGGCGGCAATCAGCCCCAGCATTTT
CASSKELGQGSGGNQPQHF
>.|TRBV7-6|TRBJ2-5|.
TGTGCCAGCAGCTTATCCTTGAGTAGGCCCCAGTACTTC
CASSLSLSRPQYF
>TRBD1|TRBV20-1|TRBJ1-2|few
TGCAGTGCCCCGGGACAGGGGGTCTATGGCTACACCTTC
CSAPGQGVYGYTF
>TRBD2|TRBV7-9|TRBJ2-3|.
TGTGCCGCTAGTGGTAGCGGGGGGCCCACAGATACGCAGTATTTT
CAASGSGGPTDTQYF
>.|TRBV10-3|TRBJ1-2|once
TGTGCCATTCAAAAGCTTACGCCCAACTATGGCTACACCTTC
CAIQKLTPNYGYTF
>.|TRBV7-9|TRBJ1-1|.
TGTGCCAGCACAATTGGAAGTAACACTGAAGCTTTCTTT
CASTIGSNTEAFF
>.|TRBV20-1|TRBJ1-1|.
TGCAGTGCTAGAAAGAGACAGACCGGGGATTCTGAAGCTTTCTTT
CSARKRQTGDSEAFF
>.|TRBV7-8|TRBJ1-1|few
TGTGCCAGCAGCGCCCAATGGGTATCGGGGGCTTTCTTT
CASSAQWVSGAFF
>.|TRBV6-1|TRBJ1-5|.
TGTGCCAGCAGTGGCTTGGGGCGAGGCAATCAGCCCCAGCATTTT
CASSGLGRGNQPQHF
>TRBD2|TRBV7-9|TRBJ2-3|.
TGTGCCAGCAGCTTAGCATATCTGAGCGGGGGGACAGATACGCAGTATTTT
CASSLAYLSGGTDTQYF
>TRBD1|TRBV2|TRBJ1-5|.
TGTGCCAGCAGTGAGTGGGGGGGGGACACAGGGGTTGGCAATCAGCCCCAGCATTTT
CASSEWGGDTGVGNQPQHF
>.|TRBV7-2|TRBJ2-1|.
TGTGCCAGCAGCTTAGAACCCCACAATGAGCAGTTCTTC
CASSLEPHNEQFF
>TRBD1|TRBV7-2|TRBJ1-2|.
TGTGCCAGCAGCTTGGACAGGGGGCCTGGCTATGGCTACACCTTC
CASSLDRGPGYGYTF
>.|TRBV30|TRBJ2-2|large
TGTGCCTGGAGTGTAGGATTCCAGGGTGACGGGGAGCTGTTTTTT
CAWSVGFQGDGELFF
>.|TRBV12-3/TRBV12-4|TRBJ1-2|.
TGTGCCAGCAGTTTATGGACAGCGTATGGCTACACCTTC
CASSLWTAYGYTF
>.|TRBV19|TRBJ2-5|once
TGTGCCAGTAGTATATATGTTGGGGCAGGGCAAGAGACCCAGTACTTC
CASSIYVGAGQETQYF
>.|TRBV6-1|TRBJ1-1|.
TGTGCCAGCAGTCGCAAGGGACTTATGGCTTTCTTT
CASSRKGLMAFF
>TRBD1|TRBV6-1|TRBJ1-2|.
TGTGCCAGCAGTGCTACAGGGGGGGGGTATGGCTACACCTTC
CASSATGGGYGYTF
>TRBD1|TRBV2|TRBJ2-7|once
TGTGCCAGCATCGGACAGGGGCCATCCTACGAGCAGTACTTC
CASIGQGPSYEQYF
>TRBD2|TRBV20-1|TRBJ2-3|.
TGCAGTGCTTCGGGACTAGCGGGGCGCACAGATACGCAGTATTTT
CSASGLAGRTDTQYF
>.|TRBV30|TRBJ2-7|.
TGTGCCTGGACAGGGGACTACGAGCAGTACTTC
CAWTGDYEQYF
>.|TRBV19|TRBJ1-5|.
TGTGCCAGTACCTACTGGGGGGGGAATCAGCCCCAGCATTTT
CASTYWGGNQPQHF
>.|TRBV19|TRBJ1-5|.
TGTGCCAGTAGTATCACCTTGAGGGGTGGTAATCAGCCCCAGCATTTT
CASSITLRGGNQPQHF
>.|TRBV6-1|TRBJ1-5|few
TGTGCCAGCAGTCCTCGGACAGCTCAGCCCCAGCATTTT
CASSPRTAQPQHF
>.|TRBV30|TRBJ1-5|.
TGTGCCTGGAGCCCCGGAGGCAATCAGCCCCAGCATTTT
CAWSPGGNQPQHF